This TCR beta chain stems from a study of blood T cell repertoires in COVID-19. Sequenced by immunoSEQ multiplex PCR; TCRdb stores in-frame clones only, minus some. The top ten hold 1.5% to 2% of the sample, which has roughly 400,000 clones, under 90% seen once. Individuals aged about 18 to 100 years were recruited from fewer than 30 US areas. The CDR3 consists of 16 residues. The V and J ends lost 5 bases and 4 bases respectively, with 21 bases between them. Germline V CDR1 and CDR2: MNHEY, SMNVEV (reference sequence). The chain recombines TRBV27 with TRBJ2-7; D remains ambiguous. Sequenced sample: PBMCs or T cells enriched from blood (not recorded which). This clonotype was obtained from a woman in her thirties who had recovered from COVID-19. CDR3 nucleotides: TGTGCCAGCAGTCAGGTCGGATCGATCCCCGTATACGAGCAGTACTTC. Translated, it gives CASSQVGSIPVYEQYF.